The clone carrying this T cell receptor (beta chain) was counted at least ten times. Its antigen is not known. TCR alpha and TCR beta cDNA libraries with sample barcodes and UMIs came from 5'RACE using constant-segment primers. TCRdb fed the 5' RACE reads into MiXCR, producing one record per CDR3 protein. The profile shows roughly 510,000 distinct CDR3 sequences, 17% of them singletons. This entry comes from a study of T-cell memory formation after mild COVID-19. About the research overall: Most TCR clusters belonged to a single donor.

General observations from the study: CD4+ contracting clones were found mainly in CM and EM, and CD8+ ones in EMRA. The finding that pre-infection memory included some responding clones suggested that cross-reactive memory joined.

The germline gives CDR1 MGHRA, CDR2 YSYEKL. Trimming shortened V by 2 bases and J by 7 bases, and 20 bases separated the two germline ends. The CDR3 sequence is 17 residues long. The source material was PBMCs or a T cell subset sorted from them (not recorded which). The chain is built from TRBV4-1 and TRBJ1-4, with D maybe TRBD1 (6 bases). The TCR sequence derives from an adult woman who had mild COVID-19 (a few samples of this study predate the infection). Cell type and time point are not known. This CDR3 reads CASSQPPARGRGEKLFF. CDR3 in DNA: TGCGCCAGCAGCCAACCGCCAGCCAGGGGTCGAGGTGAAAAACTGTTTTTT.